These 32 T cell receptor beta chains were sequenced from one sample in a study of blood T cells in healthy people across ages. Primed by a sample-barcoded 5' primer and a J-beta primer mix, a second PCR proceeded for about 7 to 11 cycles. TCRdb ran MiXCR on the 5' RACE reads and lists one entry per CDR3 protein. The sample records about 1,500,000 distinct CDR3 sequences, 28% being singletons. The source material was blood. The source of these receptors is a woman younger than 45 in good health.

Ten or more counts support this clonotype. The J gene is TRBJ2-1, the V gene TRBV3-1, with D tentatively TRBD1 or TRBD2 (6 bases each). Germline assignment: CDR1 LGHDT and CDR2 YNNKEL (reference sequence). CDR3 length: 18 residues. Trimming shortened V by 3 bases and J by 1 base, and 19 bases separated the two germline ends. CDR3 nucleotides: TGTGCCAGCAGCCATCGGGGTGCGGGACAACGTTCCTACAATGAGCAGTTCTTC. Its protein is CASSHRGAGQRSYNEQFF.

The rearrangement joins TRBV5-1 to TRBJ1-1; no firm D call. V gave up 1 base and J gave up 2 bases, with 12 bases separating them. The CDR3 runs 15 residues. Germline values: CDR1 SGHRS, CDR2 YFSETQ. CDR3 bases: TGCGCCAGCAGCTTGAGGCGGGATAGTAACACTGAAGCTTTCTTT. It codes for CASSLRRDSNTEAFF.

This clonotype was recorded many times. This chain joins TRBV6-5 and TRBJ2-3, with D possibly being TRBD2 (5 bases). Germline-derived CDR1 and CDR2 are MNHEY and SVGAGI. The CDR3 totals 13 residues. V lost 7 bases, J lost 10 bases, and 18 bases lay in between. CDR3 sequence (DNA): TGTGCCAGCAAGAGGGTACCGGGTGGTTCGCAGTATTTT. The encoded protein is CASKRVPGGSQYF.

CDR3: CSARQGFSYEQYF. In nucleotides, the CDR3 is TGCAGCGCTCGACAGGGTTTCTCCTACGAGCAGTACTTC. V gene TRBV29-1 combines with J gene TRBJ2-7; 7 bases agree with TRBD1. The CDR3 consists of 13 residues. J was trimmed by 0 bases and V by 7 bases; bases with no gene match: 6. Germline V CDR1 and CDR2: SQVTM, ANQGSEA.

The chain is built from TRBV24-1 and TRBJ2-3; 12 nucleotides line up with TRBD2. Germline-derived CDR1 and CDR2 are KGHDR and SFDVKD. This CDR3 is 16 amino acids long. The V gene end was trimmed by 4 bases and the J gene end by 2 bases; junction bases not matched to a gene: 3. The CDR3 loop is CATSERTSGDTDTQYF. CDR3 in DNA: TGTGCCACCAGTGAGCGGACTAGCGGGGACACAGATACGCAGTATTTT.

CDR3 loop: CASSLVGAGEAFF. For the CDR3, the DNA is TGTGCCAGCAGCTTAGTTGGGGCCGGTGAAGCTTTCTTT. The chain is built from TRBV7-9 and TRBJ1-1, with D tentatively TRBD1 (5 bases). V was clipped by 1 base and J by 7 bases, with 10 bases between them. CDR3 length: 13 residues. CDR1 is SEHNR, CDR2 FQNEAQ, per germline (reference sequence).

On this clonotype itself: At one end the junction does not follow the germline gene, possibly because of a read error. The rearrangement uses TRBV18 and TRBJ1-3, with D possibly matching TRBD1 (6 bases). This CDR3 has 15 amino acids. Germline CDR1 is KGHSH and CDR2 is LQKENI. CDR3 sequence: CASSLTDSSGYTIYF. DNA for the CDR3: TGTGCCAGCTCACTGACGGACAGCTCTGGATACACCATATATTTT.

This clonotype has ten or more counts. This sequence joins TRBV29-1 and TRBJ1-2, with D possibly TRBD1 on 5 matching bases. Germline CDR1 is SQVTM and CDR2 is ANQGSEA. The CDR3 covers 13 residues. The V end lost 6 bases, the J end lost 1 base, and 12 bases lay between the germline ends. The CDR3 is CSVDDSFNYGYTF. The DNA of the CDR3 is TGCAGCGTCGACGACAGCTTTAACTATGGCTACACCTTC.

The chain carries TRBV7-2 and TRBJ1-5; D call uncertain. Trimming pared 5 bases from V and 3 bases from J, leaving 8 bases between. CDR1 and CDR2 (germline): SGHTA, FQGNSA. This CDR3 region has 13 residues. CDR3 DNA sequence: TGTGCCAGCAGCCTCCGATACAATCAGCCCCAGCATTTT. This codes for CASSLRYNQPQHF.

This clonotype was counted a few times. This chain joins TRBV4-3 and TRBJ1-2, with D unclear. This CDR3 has 16 residues. Germline CDR1 reads LGHNA; CDR2 reads YSLEER. The V and J ends lost 0 bases and 5 bases respectively, with 16 bases between them. CDR3 in DNA: TGCGCCAGCAGCCAAGAAAGGGTTGGGCACGTATATGGCTACACCTTC. Residues: CASSQERVGHVYGYTF.

The rearrangement links TRBV18 to TRBJ2-4, with no clear D. The V end lost 0 bases, the J end lost 0 bases, and 9 bases lay between the germline ends. Germline CDR1 is KGHSH and CDR2 is LQKENI. The CDR3 totals 16 residues. The CDR3 sequence is CASSPPSQLAKNIQYF. The DNA of the CDR3 is TGTGCCAGCTCACCACCCTCCCAGCTAGCCAAAAACATTCAGTACTTC. Looking up the rest from reference TRBV18 and TRBJ2-4 gives the full variable domain: NAGVMQNPRHLVRRRGQEARLRCSPMKGHSHVYWYRQLPEEGLKFMVYLQKENIIDESGMPKERFSAEFPKEGPSILRIQQVVRGDSAAYFCASSPPSQLAKNIQYFGAGTRLSVL.

This clonotype was observed a handful of times. The chain recombines TRBV27 with TRBJ1-2, with TRBD1 matching over 7 bases. The trim removed 5 bases at V and 6 bases at J, leaving 9 bases unmatched. This CDR3 comprises 14 residues. The germline V gene has CDR1 MNHEY and CDR2 SMNVEV (reference sequence). DNA for the CDR3: TGTGCCAGCAGTAGGTCGGACAGGCTCAATGGCTACACCTTC. This codes for CASSRSDRLNGYTF.

This clonotype has only a few counts. This chain links TRBV20-1 with TRBJ2-3; D ambiguous. The V end lost 0 bases, the J end lost 8 bases, and 12 bases lay between the germline ends. The length of the CDR3 is 13 residues. Germline CDR1 and CDR2: DFQATT and SNEGSKA (reference sequence). CDR3 DNA: TGCAGTGCTAGAGATCGAGGACGCGGTACGCAGTATTTT. This encodes CSARDRGRGTQYF.

The table lists this clonotype with many counts. The V gene is TRBV29-1, the J gene TRBJ2-4, with 7 positions matching TRBD1. The germline gives CDR1 SQVTM, CDR2 ANQGSEA. V lost 5 bases and J lost 2; bases outside the gene matches: 12. This CDR3 comprises 16 residues. The CDR3 loop is CSVFSNYRGTKNIQYF. The CDR3 DNA reads as TGCAGCGTTTTTTCGAATTACAGGGGTACCAAAAACATTCAGTACTTC.

At least ten counts were recorded for this clonotype. The chain carries TRBV19 and TRBJ2-6; D unclear. The CDR3 runs 15 residues. Trimming removed 1 base at V and 0 bases at J, with 4 bases between. The germline CDR1 and CDR2 sequences are LNHDA and SQIVND (reference sequence). The CDR3 coding sequence is TGTGCCAGTAGTATAGTGATCTCTGGGGCCAACGTCCTGACTTTC. Translated: CASSIVISGANVLTF. Looking up the rest from reference TRBV19 and TRBJ2-6 gives the full variable domain: DGGITQSPKYLFRKEGQNVTLSCEQNLNHDAMYWYRQDPGQGLRLIYYSQIVNDFQKGDIAEGYSVSREKKESFPLTVTSAQKNPTAFYLCASSIVISGANVLTFGAGSRLTVL.

This clonotype was detected a few times. At one end, the junction sequence differs from germline, possibly due to a read error. V usage is TRBV7-2 and J usage is TRBJ2-4; unclear D gene. The CDR3 runs 11 residues. Looked up from germline, CDR1 is SGHTA and CDR2 is FQGNSA. CDR3 in DNA: TGTGCCGGCAGCTTAACCCAACCCCAGTACTTC. This translates into CAGSLTQPQYF.

This clonotype has just a few counts. The chain is built from TRBV2 and TRBJ1-2, with D maybe TRBD1 (5 bases). Germline assignment: CDR1 SNHLY and CDR2 FYNNEI. With 4 bases removed from V and 2 bases from J, the gap between germline ends came to 8 bases. The CDR3 has 13 residues. The CDR3 here is CASSVRGNYGYTF. CDR3 nucleotides: TGTGCCAGCAGTGTACGGGGGAACTATGGCTACACCTTC. The variable domain in full, with the rest retrieved from reference TRBV2 and TRBJ1-2, is EPEVTQTPSHQVTQMGQEVILRCVPISNHLYFYWYRQILGQKVEFLVSFYNNEISEKSEIFDDQFSVERPDGSNFTLKIRSTKLEDSAMYFCASSVRGNYGYTFGSGTRLTVV.

This clonotype was detected once. One junction end does not reproduce the germline sequence, and a read error may be involved. This rearrangement joins TRBV5-4 to TRBJ1-6; D might be TRBD1 (5 bases). CDR1 is SGHNT and CDR2 is YYREEE in the germline V gene (reference sequence). The CDR3 extends over 14 amino acids. The CDR3 is CVSSSGTVDSPLHF. For the CDR3, the DNA is TGTGTCAGCAGCTCAGGGACGGTAGATTCACCCCTCCACTTT.

The chain joins TRBV20-1 to TRBJ2-7; the D is unclear. Germline V gene sequence: CDR1 DFQATT, CDR2 SNEGSKA (reference sequence). V lost 2 bases and J lost 0, with 11 bases in between. The CDR3 has 14 residues. CDR3: CSARPTSSSYEQYF. Here the CDR3 DNA reads TGCAGTGCTAGACCTACCTCCAGCTCCTACGAGCAGTACTTC.

The chain couples TRBV5-1 to TRBJ2-5; 7 positions agree with TRBD1. V shed 4 bases, J shed 3 bases, and the junction held 6 bases outside the gene matches. Looked up from germline, CDR1 is SGHRS and CDR2 is YFSETQ. CDR3 length equals 14 residues. The CDR3 is CASSHDRVKETQYF. The CDR3 coding sequence is TGCGCCAGCAGCCATGACAGGGTGAAAGAGACCCAGTACTTC.

This clonotype was detected many times. The genes are TRBV20-1 and TRBJ2-7; unclear D gene. CDR1 is DFQATT, CDR2 SNEGSKA, per germline (reference sequence). CDR3 length: 10 amino acids. V shed 7 bases and J shed 4 bases, with 8 bases lying between them. CDR3 residues: CSVSSYEQYF. The CDR3 bases are TGCAGTGTTTCGAGTTACGAGCAGTACTTC.

This clonotype was detected many times. The V and J genes are TRBV9 and TRBJ2-7; D gene uncertain. Germline V CDR1 and CDR2: SGDLS, YYNGEE. V gave up 0 bases and J gave up 1 base, with 11 bases separating them. The CDR3 contains 15 residues. CDR3 bases: TGTGCCAGCAGCGTAGACTCGAACCCTTCCTACGAGCAGTACTTC. Its protein product is CASSVDSNPSYEQYF.

This clonotype was observed at least ten times. This chain uses TRBV5-6 with TRBJ1-2; no clear D. Trimming shortened V by 1 base and J by 4 bases, and 5 bases separated the two germline ends. The germline gives CDR1 SGHDT, CDR2 YYEEEE. The CDR3 extends over 12 amino acids. The CDR3 here is CASSLRLYGYTF. Here the CDR3 DNA reads TGTGCCAGCAGCTTGAGGCTCTATGGCTACACCTTC.

On this clonotype itself: One junction end does not reproduce the germline sequence, and a read error may be involved. This sequence joins TRBV2 and TRBJ1-5, with D possibly matching TRBD1 (5 bases). CDR1 SNHLY and CDR2 FYNNEI come from the germline V gene. This CDR3 contains 15 residues. CDR3 DNA: TGTGCCTGCAGTGAACGGGGGACGCGGAATCAGCCCCAGCATTTT. Encoded protein: CACSERGTRNQPQHF.

The V and J genes are TRBV2 and TRBJ2-2; the D is unclear. The CDR3 length is 13 residues. V was cut by 5 bases and J by 5 bases, with 9 bases left in between. The germline gives CDR1 SNHLY, CDR2 FYNNEI. The CDR3 nucleotides are TGTGCCAGCAGTTCGAGGTCGACCGGGGAGCTGTTTTTT. Its translation is CASSSRSTGELFF.

On this clonotype: Being one base from a much bigger clone, this may be a read error. This chain joins TRBV20-1 and TRBJ2-1, with 9 bases identical to TRBD2. V was pared by 0 bases and J by 13 bases, with 13 bases of the junction left unmatched. Germline V CDR1 and CDR2: DFQATT, SNEGSKA (reference sequence). This CDR3 contains 15 residues. The CDR3 protein is CSARDRGSGGETQFF. CDR3 bases: TGCAGTGCTAGAGACCGTGGTAGCGGGGGTGAGACCCAGTTCTTC.

This clonotype was counted at least ten times. This chain joins TRBV6-6 and TRBJ2-7, with TRBD2 as a possible D gene (5 bases). The V end lost 6 bases, the J end lost 5 bases, and 14 bases lay between the germline ends. The CDR3 consists of 13 residues. The germline V gene encodes CDR1 MNHNY and CDR2 SVGAGI (reference sequence). DNA of the CDR3: TGTGCCAGCAGCTACGGACTGCAAGACGAGCAGTACTTC. The encoded protein is CASSYGLQDEQYF.

Details on this clonotype: Its ends do not fully match the called genes, so a read error is possible. The chain is built from TRBV14 and TRBJ2-3; D not resolved. This CDR3 has 17 residues. The germline V gene encodes CDR1 SGHDN and CDR2 FVKESK. The CDR3 reads CASSQDGSPRVADKQYF. CDR3 sequence (DNA): TGTGCCAGCAGCCAAGACGGTTCCCCAAGGGTCGCAGATAAGCAGTATTTT.

The chain couples TRBV2 to TRBJ2-7, with D uncertain. From germline, CDR1 is SNHLY and CDR2 FYNNEI. The V and J ends lost 7 bases and 0 bases respectively, with 13 bases between them. The CDR3 covers 14 residues. The CDR3 sequence: CASTAALSSYEQYF. For the CDR3, the DNA is TGTGCCAGCACGGCGGCACTGAGCTCCTACGAGCAGTACTTC.

This clonotype was observed a few times. V and J are TRBV3-1 and TRBJ2-4; no firm D call. The CDR3 has 15 amino acids. From germline, CDR1 is LGHDT and CDR2 YNNKEL (reference sequence). V lost 0 bases to trimming and J lost 7 bases, with 13 bases between them. In DNA form, the CDR3 reads TGTGCCAGCAGCCAAGATCGGTGGGGTGGGAACATTCAGTACTTC. Translated: CASSQDRWGGNIQYF.

V is TRBV18 and J is TRBJ2-1; the match to TRBD2 covers 14 bases. CDR3 length: 17 residues. The ends lost 3 bases at V and 1 base at J; junction bases unmatched: 2. The germline gives CDR1 KGHSH, CDR2 LQKENI. For the CDR3, the DNA is TGTGCCAGCTCACCGGGACTAGCGGGAGAATCCTACAATGAGCAGTTCTTC. It is translated as CASSPGLAGESYNEQFF.

V and J are TRBV20-1 and TRBJ2-1; 14 bases map to TRBD2. Germline trimming cut 0 bases from V and 3 bases from J; bases unmatched to any gene: 7. The length of the CDR3 is 18 residues. Germline CDR1 reads DFQATT; CDR2 reads SNEGSKA (reference sequence). Here the CDR3 reads CSARDMTSGGALYNEQFF. CDR3 nucleotides: TGCAGTGCTAGAGATATGACTAGCGGGGGGGCCCTCTACAATGAGCAGTTCTTC.